This T cell receptor (beta chain) comes out of a study of tumor-infiltrating lymphocytes in primary liver carcinoma. Study-wide background: Samples produced roughly 3.65 to 7.5 million productive TCRbeta reads, comparable across tissue types.

Concerning this clonotype itself: A read error may account for a junction end that differs from germline.

It was from roughly 20-30 mg of unsorted bulk tissue that RNA and DNA were co-extracted. Over 75% viable tumor cells were present in every tumor sample. The CDR3 is made up of 14 amino acids. From around 500 ng total RNA, TCR beta cDNA was generated with a primer in the constant region. Modified slightly, ARM-PCR produced TCR beta libraries over three nested multiplex PCR rounds. Both of the initial two PCR rounds ran for approximately 11 cycles and employed TRBV1-TRBV30 forward primers alongside a C-beta reverse primer. From the multiplex PCR reads, TCRdb called clonotypes with MiXCR, one entry per CDR3 protein. The data show some 51,000 distinct CDR3 sequences, about 80% seen once.

The sample was liver tumor tissue from sampling region 3. The sample's subset: tumor region T3, left-lateral pole. The source is a man between 40 and 49 years old with primary liver carcinoma and hepatitis B virus infection. This sequence joins TRBV12-3 or TRBV12-4 and TRBJ1-2; D call uncertain. The CDR3 DNA reads TGTGCGGGCAGTCCCGAAACGACCTTAGATGGCTACATCTTC. Protein sequence: CAGSPETTLDGYIF.